Listed below are T cell receptor beta chains from one sample, sequenced in a study of blood T cell repertoires in COVID-19. This table comes from immunoSEQ multiplex PCR, and its TCRdb copy is limited to in-frame clones, with some not included. The repertoire holds approximately 100,000 clones, roughly 84% seen once, with roughly 8.2% in the top ten. The specimen was peripheral blood. The receptor source for this set is an elderly woman with active or convalescent COVID-19. The CDR3 runs from the conserved cysteine through the conserved F or W. The order of the fields is V gene, J gene, clone size, D gene, CDR3 protein, CDR3 DNA. A D gene is named only where the DNA matches it firmly. Where a row states a size, it is once, few, many or the class of an expanded clone; other rows omit it.

v_call: TRBV10-3
j_call: TRBJ2-7
clone_size: -
d_call: TRBD1
cdr3_aa: CAISAPGTGFKTHEQYF
cdr3_nt: TGTGCCATCAGTGCTCCCGGGACAGGGTTTAAGACCCACGAGCAGTACTTC

v_call: TRBV5-5
j_call: TRBJ2-1
clone_size: -
d_call: TRBD2
cdr3_aa: CASSLSSGRADEQFF
cdr3_nt: TGTGCCAGCAGCTTGTCCAGCGGGAGGGCCGATGAGCAGTTCTTC

v_call: TRBV24-1
j_call: TRBJ1-2
clone_size: -
d_call: TRBD1
cdr3_aa: CATPDAGTGGDYGYTF
cdr3_nt: TGTGCCACCCCAGACGCCGGGACAGGGGGCGACTATGGCTACACCTTC

v_call: TRBV6-5
j_call: TRBJ1-1
clone_size: -
d_call: TRBD1
cdr3_aa: CASSSTGTGYDGAFF
cdr3_nt: TGTGCCAGCAGTTCTACCGGGACAGGGTACGACGGGGCTTTCTTT

v_call: TRBV7-8
j_call: TRBJ2-1
clone_size: -
d_call: TRBD2
cdr3_aa: CASSFATSGYNEQFF
cdr3_nt: TGTGCCAGCAGCTTCGCAACTAGCGGCTACAATGAGCAGTTCTTC

v_call: TRBV2
j_call: TRBJ2-7
clone_size: -
d_call: -
cdr3_aa: CASTPSRSLSGYEQYF
cdr3_nt: TGTGCCAGCACACCGTCACGGAGTCTTAGTGGCTACGAGCAGTACTTC

v_call: TRBV19
j_call: TRBJ2-7
clone_size: few
d_call: TRBD2
cdr3_aa: CASSIELAGAYEQYF
cdr3_nt: TGTGCCAGTAGTATAGAACTAGCGGGAGCCTACGAGCAGTACTTC

v_call: TRBV7-6
j_call: TRBJ2-7
clone_size: -
d_call: -
cdr3_aa: CASSPQAVYEQYF
cdr3_nt: TGTGCCAGCAGCCCTCAGGCTGTCTACGAGCAGTACTTC

v_call: TRBV5-1
j_call: TRBJ2-3
clone_size: once
d_call: TRBD2
cdr3_aa: CASSLRPSGDTDTQYF
cdr3_nt: TGCGCCAGCAGCTTGAGGCCTAGCGGTGACACAGATACGCAGTATTTT

v_call: TRBV30
j_call: TRBJ2-3
clone_size: -
d_call: -
cdr3_aa: CAWSADGTGSGATQYF
cdr3_nt: TGTGCCTGGAGTGCCGACGGAACAGGGTCGGGTGCTACGCAGTATTTT

v_call: TRBV19
j_call: TRBJ1-5
clone_size: -
d_call: -
cdr3_aa: CASSIAHQTAPHQPQHF
cdr3_nt: TGTGCCAGTAGTATAGCCCACCAGACAGCGCCCCATCAGCCCCAGCATTTT

v_call: TRBV18
j_call: TRBJ2-1
clone_size: -
d_call: -
cdr3_aa: CASSPRDTNEQFF
cdr3_nt: TGTGCCAGCTCACCACGGGACACCAATGAGCAGTTCTTC

v_call: TRBV6-5
j_call: TRBJ2-2
clone_size: -
d_call: TRBD2
cdr3_aa: CASRTSGNTGELFF
cdr3_nt: TGTGCCAGTAGGACTAGCGGCAATACCGGGGAGCTGTTTTTT

v_call: TRBV24-1
j_call: TRBJ2-1
clone_size: -
d_call: -
cdr3_aa: CATSGTSSSYNEQFF
cdr3_nt: TGTGCCACCAGTGGAACGTCCAGCTCCTACAATGAGCAGTTCTTC

v_call: TRBV7-9
j_call: TRBJ1-2
clone_size: medium-sized
d_call: TRBD1
cdr3_aa: CASSQNRGDYGYTF
cdr3_nt: TGTGCCAGCAGCCAAAACAGGGGAGACTATGGCTACACCTTC

v_call: TRBV18
j_call: TRBJ1-5
clone_size: -
d_call: TRBD1
cdr3_aa: CASSPRTGTPGSNQPQHF
cdr3_nt: TGTGCCAGCTCACCAAGGACAGGGACCCCGGGGAGCAATCAGCCCCAGCATTTT

v_call: TRBV14
j_call: TRBJ2-3
clone_size: -
d_call: TRBD2
cdr3_aa: CASSQEPSGRMDTQYF
cdr3_nt: TGTGCCAGCAGCCAAGAACCCAGCGGGAGAATGGATACGCAGTATTTT

v_call: TRBV7-9
j_call: TRBJ2-1
clone_size: -
d_call: -
cdr3_aa: CASSTGPYNEQFF
cdr3_nt: TGTGCCAGCAGCACCGGTCCCTACAATGAGCAGTTCTTC

v_call: TRBV6-5
j_call: TRBJ1-2
clone_size: -
d_call: TRBD1
cdr3_aa: CASSFTTGGDGYTF
cdr3_nt: TGTGCCAGCAGTTTTACTACAGGGGGCGATGGCTACACCTTC

v_call: TRBV15
j_call: TRBJ2-3
clone_size: -
d_call: TRBD1
cdr3_aa: CATSRLTGGRSDTQYF
cdr3_nt: TGTGCCACCAGCAGATTGACAGGGGGTCGCTCAGATACGCAGTATTTT

v_call: TRBV28
j_call: TRBJ2-1
clone_size: -
d_call: -
cdr3_aa: CASSLSGGEQFF
cdr3_nt: TGTGCCAGCAGTTTATCAGGTGGTGAGCAGTTCTTC

v_call: TRBV5-8
j_call: TRBJ1-3
clone_size: once
d_call: -
cdr3_aa: CASSPRTESGNTIYF
cdr3_nt: TGTGCCAGCAGCCCCCGGACTGAATCTGGAAACACCATATATTTT

v_call: TRBV6-5
j_call: TRBJ2-5
clone_size: -
d_call: TRBD1
cdr3_aa: CASSYSTGGSETQYF
cdr3_nt: TGTGCCAGCAGTTACTCGACAGGGGGCTCAGAGACCCAGTACTTC

v_call: TRBV24-1
j_call: TRBJ2-1
clone_size: -
d_call: TRBD2
cdr3_aa: CATSDSLAGDYNEQFF
cdr3_nt: TGTGCCACCAGTGACTCACTAGCGGGAGACTACAATGAGCAGTTCTTC

v_call: TRBV6-5
j_call: TRBJ1-1
clone_size: once
d_call: TRBD1
cdr3_aa: CASSRDRRNTEAFF
cdr3_nt: TGTGCCAGCAGCCGGGACAGGAGGAACACTGAAGCTTTCTTT

v_call: TRBV7-2
j_call: TRBJ1-5
clone_size: -
d_call: -
cdr3_aa: CASSPAAGRNQPQHF
cdr3_nt: TGTGCCAGCAGCCCTGCGGCAGGGCGGAATCAGCCCCAGCATTTT

v_call: TRBV7-9
j_call: TRBJ2-1
clone_size: -
d_call: -
cdr3_aa: CASKPPGERVYNEQFF
cdr3_nt: TGTGCCAGTAAACCCCCGGGCGAGCGGGTTTACAATGAGCAGTTCTTC

v_call: TRBV5-1
j_call: TRBJ2-7
clone_size: -
d_call: -
cdr3_aa: CASSPPANEQYF
cdr3_nt: TGCGCCAGCAGCCCCCCAGCGAACGAGCAGTACTTC

v_call: TRBV14
j_call: TRBJ1-2
clone_size: -
d_call: TRBD1
cdr3_aa: CASSLGTAYGYTF
cdr3_nt: TGTGCCAGCAGCCTCGGGACAGCGTATGGCTACACCTTC

v_call: TRBV12-3/TRBV12-4
j_call: TRBJ1-5
clone_size: -
d_call: -
cdr3_aa: CASSFGDQPQHF
cdr3_nt: TGTGCCAGCAGTTTCGGGGATCAGCCCCAGCATTTT

v_call: TRBV15
j_call: TRBJ1-6
clone_size: -
d_call: TRBD1
cdr3_aa: CATSRAGTGGNSPLHF
cdr3_nt: TGTGCCACCAGCAGAGCTGGCACAGGGGGGAATTCACCCCTCCACTTT

v_call: TRBV5-4
j_call: TRBJ2-1
clone_size: -
d_call: TRBD1
cdr3_aa: CASSLRDRSYNEQFF
cdr3_nt: TGTGCCAGCAGCTTGCGGGACAGATCTTACAATGAGCAGTTCTTC

v_call: TRBV4-1
j_call: TRBJ2-7
clone_size: few
d_call: TRBD1
cdr3_aa: CASSQGVVVEGQVVRYEQYF
cdr3_nt: TGCGCCAGCAGCCAAGGTGTAGTTGTGGAGGGACAGGTCGTAAGGTACGAGCAGTACTTC

v_call: TRBV27
j_call: TRBJ2-2
clone_size: -
d_call: -
cdr3_aa: CASSLSGRLDTGELFF
cdr3_nt: TGTGCCAGCAGTTTGAGTGGGAGGCTCGACACCGGGGAGCTGTTTTTT

v_call: TRBV7-8
j_call: TRBJ2-3
clone_size: -
d_call: -
cdr3_aa: CASSLDSTTDTQYF
cdr3_nt: TGTGCCAGCAGCTTAGACAGTACCACAGATACGCAGTATTTT

v_call: TRBV5-1
j_call: TRBJ2-1
clone_size: -
d_call: TRBD1
cdr3_aa: CASSMGQGPYNEQFF
cdr3_nt: TGCGCCAGCAGCATGGGACAGGGGCCTTACAATGAGCAGTTCTTC

v_call: TRBV11-2
j_call: TRBJ2-3
clone_size: once
d_call: TRBD2
cdr3_aa: CASRRLAGPFYTQYF
cdr3_nt: TGTGCCAGCAGACGACTAGCGGGACCCTTTTATACGCAGTATTTT

v_call: TRBV9
j_call: TRBJ2-6
clone_size: -
d_call: -
cdr3_aa: CASSVVPSSGANVLTF
cdr3_nt: TGTGCCAGCAGCGTTGTGCCCAGCTCTGGGGCCAACGTCCTGACTTTC

v_call: TRBV5-5
j_call: TRBJ2-2
clone_size: -
d_call: -
cdr3_aa: CASSLVSPGELFF
cdr3_nt: TGTGCCAGCAGCTTGGTCTCCCCCGGGGAGCTGTTTTTT

v_call: TRBV28
j_call: TRBJ2-5
clone_size: -
d_call: TRBD2
cdr3_aa: CASNDGAGAGFRETQYF
cdr3_nt: TGTGCCAGCAACGACGGAGCGGGAGCTGGCTTCAGAGAGACCCAGTACTTC

v_call: TRBV28
j_call: TRBJ1-5
clone_size: -
d_call: TRBD1
cdr3_aa: CASRDTGEWQPQHF
cdr3_nt: TGTGCCAGCCGTGATACAGGGGAGTGGCAGCCCCAGCATTTT

v_call: TRBV7-8
j_call: TRBJ2-1
clone_size: -
d_call: TRBD1
cdr3_aa: CASSLGQGPFF
cdr3_nt: TGTGCCAGCAGCCTAGGACAGGGACCGTTCTTC

v_call: TRBV2
j_call: TRBJ1-4
clone_size: few
d_call: TRBD1
cdr3_aa: CASSHRDRDEKLFF
cdr3_nt: TGTGCCAGCAGCCACCGGGACAGGGATGAAAAACTGTTTTTT

v_call: TRBV19
j_call: TRBJ2-1
clone_size: -
d_call: TRBD2
cdr3_aa: CASSPVPGLVPYEQFF
cdr3_nt: TGTGCCAGTAGCCCCGTCCCGGGACTAGTTCCGTATGAGCAGTTCTTC

v_call: TRBV19
j_call: TRBJ2-5
clone_size: once
d_call: -
cdr3_aa: CASSTGWGLETQYF
cdr3_nt: TGTGCCAGTAGTACAGGGTGGGGTTTAGAGACCCAGTACTTC

v_call: TRBV6-5
j_call: TRBJ2-1
clone_size: -
d_call: TRBD1
cdr3_aa: CASRNRGRKVNEQFF
cdr3_nt: TGTGCCAGCAGAAACAGGGGGCGGAAGGTCAATGAGCAGTTCTTC

v_call: TRBV5-1
j_call: TRBJ2-7
clone_size: -
d_call: -
cdr3_aa: CASSLEVAGEAYEQYF
cdr3_nt: TGCGCCAGCAGCTTGGAAGTGGCAGGGGAAGCCTACGAGCAGTACTTC

v_call: TRBV11-3
j_call: TRBJ2-2
clone_size: -
d_call: -
cdr3_aa: CASSTTVGELFF
cdr3_nt: TGTGCCAGCAGCACCACAGTCGGGGAGCTGTTTTTT

v_call: TRBV7-9
j_call: TRBJ2-4
clone_size: few
d_call: -
cdr3_aa: CASSPRDTGGLNIQYF
cdr3_nt: TGTGCCAGCAGCCCGCGGGACACGGGAGGCCTAAACATTCAGTACTTC